The next 17 T cell receptor beta chains were all read from a single sample in a study of blood T cell repertoires in COVID-19. Some clones are missing from TCRdb's copy, which holds only in-frame ones; the method was immunoSEQ multiplex PCR. The sample has some 240,000 clones; roughly 84% are singletons. The sample taken for sequencing was peripheral blood. These receptors were obtained from a woman aged 40 to 49 who had recovered from COVID-19.

The gene calls are TRBV5-4 and TRBJ2-3, with a tentative D call TRBD1 (6 bases). CDR1 and CDR2 from the germline V gene are SGHNT and YYREEE (reference sequence). The CDR3 has 13 residues. Trimming cost V 3 bases and J 7 bases, with 12 bases left between them. The CDR3 nucleotides are TGTGCCAGCAGCTCTAGGGGGTCCCATACGCAGTATTTT. Residues: CASSSRGSHTQYF.

The CDR3 coding sequence is TGTGCCAGCAGTGGGGAACAGGGGAATTCACCCCTCCACTTT. Translated, it gives CASSGEQGNSPLHF. The gene calls are TRBV25-1 and TRBJ1-6, with TRBD1 identical over 7 bases. With V trimmed by 4 bases and J by 7 bases, 4 bases remained unmatched. The CDR3 length is 14 residues. Germline CDR1 is MGHDK and CDR2 is SYGVNS.

The chain joins TRBV27 to TRBJ2-5, with D possibly being TRBD1 (6 bases). The CDR3 length is 12 residues. The V gene lost 3 bases and the J gene lost 8 bases, with 10 bases spanning the gap. Germline V gene sequence: CDR1 MNHEY, CDR2 SMNVEV (reference sequence). The CDR3 protein is CASSFRGGTQYF. CDR3 nucleotide sequence: TGTGCCAGCAGTTTCAGGGGCGGTACCCAGTACTTC.

The chain recombines TRBV2 with TRBJ1-5; 8 bases agree with TRBD1. This CDR3 is 14 amino acids long. Germline V gene lookup returns CDR1 SNHLY and CDR2 FYNNEI. V shed 4 bases, J shed 6 bases, and the junction held 5 bases outside the gene matches. Here the CDR3 DNA reads TGTGCCAGCAGTGGGACAGGGATGAGTCAGCCCCAGCATTTT. It is translated as CASSGTGMSQPQHF.

The V and J genes are TRBV28 and TRBJ1-5; D may be TRBD1 (5 bases). The germline CDR1 and CDR2 sequences are MDHEN and SYDVKM. The CDR3 contains 15 residues. Trimming stripped 5 bases from V and 0 bases from J, with 11 bases between. The CDR3 DNA sequence: TGTGCCAGCAGTATAACGACAGATAGCAATCAGCCCCAGCATTTT. Its protein product is CASSITTDSNQPQHF.

This clone has only a few counts. The V call is TRBV11-2, the J call TRBJ2-5; unclear D gene. Germline loops: CDR1 SGHAT, CDR2 FQNNGV. Trimming removed 3 bases from V and 1 base from J, with 6 bases in between. This CDR3 contains 13 residues. The CDR3 DNA sequence: TGTGCCAGCAGCTTCGGGTCCCAAGAGACCCAGTACTTC. This translates into CASSFGSQETQYF.

The chain couples TRBV9 to TRBJ1-3; tentatively, D is TRBD1 (6 bases). The CDR3 runs 14 residues. V shed 4 bases and J shed 0 bases, with 8 bases lying between them. Germline CDR1 reads SGDLS; CDR2 reads YYNGEE. The CDR3 is CASSTTGSGNTIYF. The CDR3 DNA follows: TGTGCCAGCAGCACGACAGGCTCTGGAAACACCATATATTTT.

The chain carries TRBV19 and TRBJ2-1, with 13 positions matching TRBD2. CDR3 size: 16 residues. Germline V gene data show CDR1 as LNHDA and CDR2 as SQIVND (reference sequence). The ends lost 6 bases at V and 8 bases at J; junction bases unmatched: 10. CDR3 residues: CASRRTSGGSFDEQFF. DNA for the CDR3: TGTGCCAGTAGGAGGACTAGCGGGGGTAGTTTCGATGAGCAGTTCTTC.

The chain recombines TRBV9 with TRBJ2-6; 9 bases map to TRBD1. This CDR3 has 17 amino acids. In germline, CDR1 is SGDLS, CDR2 YYNGEE. The ends lost 3 bases at V and 0 bases at J; junction bases unmatched: 4. In DNA, the CDR3 is TGTGCCAGCAGCGCGACAGGGGGAAGCTCTGGGGCCAACGTCCTGACTTTC. Protein: CASSATGGSSGANVLTF.

The CDR3 region has the DNA TGTGCCAGCAGTTATAACGAAGGCGGGACCCAGTACTTC. Translating it yields CASSYNEGGTQYF. The chain has TRBV6-5 and TRBJ2-5; D remains unclear. Trimming shortened V by 3 bases and J by 7 bases, and 12 bases separated the two germline ends. Germline V gene data show CDR1 as MNHEY and CDR2 as SVGAGI. The CDR3 is 13 residues long.

The chain has TRBV5-1 and TRBJ1-2; the match to TRBD1 covers 11 bases. V trimming: 3 bases; J trimming: 7 bases; junction bases outside the gene matches: 5. CDR1 is SGHRS and CDR2 is YFSETQ in the germline V gene. The CDR3 sequence is 14 residues long. CDR3 residues: CASSSDRGLVGYTF. Written as DNA, the CDR3 is TGCGCCAGCAGCTCGGACAGGGGGCTCGTTGGCTACACCTTC.

The chain employs TRBV6-4 and TRBJ2-2, with 8 bases lining up with TRBD2. V lost 3 bases, J lost 3 bases, and 0 bases stayed unmatched. Germline CDR1 MRHNA, CDR2 SNTAGT. CDR3 length equals 14 residues. The DNA of the CDR3 is TGTGCCAGCAGTGAGCGGGGGGACACCGGGGAGCTGTTTTTT. Translation gives CASSERGDTGELFF.

The chain employs TRBV7-3 and TRBJ2-5, with a tentative D call TRBD2 (5 bases). Trimming removed 5 bases from V and 5 bases from J, with 18 bases in between. The CDR3 is made up of 15 amino acids. Germline CDR1 and CDR2: SGHTA and FQGTGA. In nucleotides, the CDR3 is TGTGCCAGCAGCCTAATAGGAACTAGGGTGGAGACCCAGTACTTC. Encoded protein: CASSLIGTRVETQYF.

J is TRBJ2-6 and V is TRBV30, with a possible D match to TRBD1 (6 bases). This CDR3 contains 17 residues. Trimming took off 0 bases at V and 0 bases at J, with 12 bases between the two ends. Germline V lookup: CDR1 GTSNPN, CDR2 SVGIG (reference sequence). CDR3 nucleotides: TGTGCCTGGAGTGTGGACAGTTCCTTCTCTGGGGCCAACGTCCTGACTTTC. Protein sequence: CAWSVDSSFSGANVLTF.

The V and J genes are TRBV6-1 and TRBJ1-5; a weak D match, TRBD1 (5 bases). The CDR3 is made up of 13 amino acids. The ends were cut back, 7 bases at V and 3 bases at J, with 10 bases in the middle. Germline V lookup: CDR1 MNHNS, CDR2 SASEGT. The CDR3 region has the DNA TGTGCCAGCACAGACAGTCTCAATCAGCCCCAGCATTTT. This sequence encodes CASTDSLNQPQHF.

The rearrangement joins TRBV7-3 to TRBJ2-2; weak D call: TRBD2 (6 bases). The germline V and J ends were trimmed by 5 bases and 3 bases, with 16 bases remaining between them. This CDR3 spans 16 amino acids. The germline V gene encodes CDR1 SGHTA and CDR2 FQGTGA. CDR3 DNA: TGTGCCAGCAGCCCCACCGCGGGGTGGGACACCGGGGAGCTGTTTTTT. Translation gives CASSPTAGWDTGELFF.

The chain uses TRBV7-2 and TRBJ1-5; weak D call: TRBD1 (5 bases). V lost 3 bases, J lost 4 bases, and 19 bases lay in between. The CDR3 is 17 residues long. Germline V gene sequence: CDR1 SGHTA, CDR2 FQGNSA. CDR3 protein: CASSFFGSGRGNQPQHF. DNA of the CDR3: TGTGCCAGCAGCTTTTTCGGGTCCGGGAGGGGTAATCAGCCCCAGCATTTT.